A single sample gave rise to the 24 T cell receptor beta chains below, sequenced in a study of cytomegalovirus exposure and HLA in healthy donors. PCR primers comprised 60 Vbeta and 13 Jbeta primers. Profiled with immunoSEQ multiplex PCR; TCRdb holds only in-frame clones, not every one. Of 150,000 to 200,000 clones in the sample, 85% were seen once. Sequenced: PBMCs. The receptors stem from a woman in her 50s in good health and CMV-seronegative.

The CDR3 DNA is TGTGCCAGCAGCGCTAAGTTTAGACCGGAACGGGGCACAGATACGCAGTATTTT. Amino acid sequence: CASSAKFRPERGTDTQYF. The chain combines TRBV9 with TRBJ2-3; no definite D call. The germline gives CDR1 SGDLS, CDR2 YYNGEE. This CDR3 has 18 residues. The V and J ends lost 3 bases and 1 base respectively, with 21 bases between them.

The V and J genes are TRBV2 and TRBJ1-2; no firm D call. Germline loops: CDR1 SNHLY, CDR2 FYNNEI. CDR3 size: 11 residues. V lost 4 bases to trimming and J lost 7 bases, with 7 bases between them. DNA for the CDR3: TGTGCCAGCAGTGTTTCCCGTGGCTACACCTTC. It specifies CASSVSRGYTF.

The chain couples TRBV5-1 to TRBJ2-7, with D tentatively TRBD2 (5 bases). The CDR3 length is 15 residues. Germline V CDR1 and CDR2: SGHRS, YFSETQ. V shed 3 bases and J shed 0 bases, with 13 bases lying between them. The CDR3 loop reads CASSSYPGSSYEQYF. The CDR3 region has the DNA TGCGCCAGCAGCTCCTACCCGGGGAGCTCCTACGAGCAGTACTTC.

CDR3 DNA sequence: TGTGCCAGCAGTCGAGAGCAGAACACTGAAGCTTTCTTT. Amino acid sequence: CASSREQNTEAFF. The J gene is TRBJ1-1, the V gene TRBV6-5; D is unclear. CDR3 length: 13 residues. Germline V gives CDR1 MNHEY, CDR2 SVGAGI. V shed 5 bases and J shed 1 base, with 8 bases lying between them.

The J gene is TRBJ2-3, the V gene TRBV29-1; TRBD2 matches 8 bases. Per the germline V gene, CDR1 is SQVTM and CDR2 is ANQGSEA. The CDR3 totals 17 residues. V shed 6 bases and J 0 bases; nucleotides not matched to a gene: 14. The CDR3 sequence: CSVAQLGGGPSTDTQYF. Here the CDR3 DNA reads TGCAGCGTGGCCCAACTCGGGGGGGGACCCAGCACAGATACGCAGTATTTT.

This clone was counted only a few times. The rearrangement uses TRBV5-1 and TRBJ2-1, with TRBD2 matching over 7 bases. CDR1 and CDR2 from the germline V gene are SGHRS and YFSETQ. CDR3 length equals 16 residues. The J segment lost 9 bases and the V segment lost 0 bases, leaving 12 bases of the junction unmatched. This chain's CDR3 is CASSLAGGRALGEQFF. CDR3 bases: TGCGCCAGCAGCTTGGCCGGAGGGAGGGCCTTAGGTGAGCAGTTCTTC.

V gene TRBV5-8 combines with J gene TRBJ1-5; D is ambiguous. V lost 1 base, J lost 5 bases, and 4 bases lay in between. The germline CDR1 and CDR2 sequences are SGHTS and YDEGEE. The CDR3 covers 12 residues. The CDR3 sequence: CASSLFDQPQHF. CDR3 bases: TGTGCCAGCAGCTTGTTCGATCAGCCCCAGCATTTT.

This chain uses TRBV4-1 with TRBJ1-5, with TRBD1 matching over 9 bases. Trimming at V came to 3 bases and at J to 6 bases, leaving 6 bases not matched to a gene. From germline, CDR1 is MGHRA and CDR2 YSYEKL. The CDR3 contains 15 residues. CDR3 sequence: CASSHGQGSGQPQHF. The CDR3, as DNA: TGCGCCAGCAGCCACGGACAGGGGTCGGGTCAGCCCCAGCATTTT.

The CDR3 is CASSLGGRGTEAFF. CDR3 DNA sequence: TGTGCCAGCAGCTTGGGCGGCCGGGGCACTGAAGCTTTCTTT. This chain joins TRBV5-4 and TRBJ1-1; D gene uncertain. This CDR3 comprises 14 residues. CDR1 is SGHNT and CDR2 is YYREEE in the germline V gene (reference sequence). Trimming took off 0 bases at V and 4 bases at J, with 10 bases between the two ends.

This clone was counted a single time. The V gene is TRBV14, the J gene TRBJ1-2; D not resolved. The CDR3 consists of 17 residues. Germline CDR1 is SGHDN and CDR2 is FVKESK. The V and J ends lost 0 bases and 4 bases respectively, with 18 bases between them. The chain's CDR3 is CASSQDLGRVLSYGYTF. The CDR3, as DNA: TGTGCCAGCAGCCAAGATTTGGGGAGGGTTCTATCCTATGGCTACACCTTC.

V usage is TRBV5-1 and J usage is TRBJ1-1; D uncertain. The CDR3 extends over 13 amino acids. V dropped 10 bases and J dropped 2 bases, with 15 bases sitting between them. CDR1 and CDR2 (germline): SGHRS, YFSETQ. The CDR3 reads CAGAEVPNTEAFF. The DNA for the CDR3 is TGCGCCGGAGCAGAGGTCCCTAACACTGAAGCTTTCTTT.

This clone has a handful of counts. This sequence joins TRBV6-1 and TRBJ2-1, with D possibly matching TRBD1 (6 bases). V gave up 7 bases and J gave up 4 bases, with 11 bases separating them. This CDR3 comprises 13 residues. CDR1 and CDR2 (germline): MNHNS, SASEGT. CDR3 sequence (DNA): TGTGCCAGCATTAACAGGGTGTACAATGAGCAGTTCTTC. Translating gives CASINRVYNEQFF.

The chain carries TRBV14 and TRBJ2-4; 9 bases are a match to TRBD2. V lost 3 bases and J lost 1; bases outside the gene matches: 13. Germline V gene data show CDR1 as SGHDN and CDR2 as FVKESK. This CDR3 contains 19 residues. This CDR3 is CASSHWGSGSRGAKNIQYF. CDR3 in DNA: TGTGCCAGCAGCCATTGGGGTAGCGGGAGCCGCGGGGCCAAAAACATTCAGTACTTC.

The chain is built from TRBV28 and TRBJ2-5, with D perhaps matching TRBD2 (6 bases). Germline V gives CDR1 MDHEN, CDR2 SYDVKM. The CDR3 length is 15 residues. V lost 4 bases to trimming and J lost 4 bases, with 16 bases between them. CDR3 in amino acids: CASSYRDSRGETQYF. The CDR3 nucleotides read TGTGCCAGCAGTTACCGGGACTCAAGGGGAGAGACCCAGTACTTC.

The chain carries TRBV19 and TRBJ1-4, with D possibly being TRBD1 (5 bases). V dropped 10 bases and J dropped 0 bases, with 12 bases sitting between them. Germline CDR1 is LNHDA and CDR2 is SQIVND (reference sequence). This CDR3 has 14 amino acids. The CDR3 loop is CATRGAATNEKLFF. CDR3 DNA: TGTGCCACTAGGGGAGCAGCAACTAATGAAAAACTGTTTTTT.

This chain connects TRBV30 to TRBJ1-1; D call uncertain. The V and J ends lost 2 bases and 2 bases respectively, with 15 bases between them. This CDR3 contains 15 residues. Germline V CDR1 and CDR2: GTSNPN, SVGIG (reference sequence). The CDR3: CAWSHGVIHNTEAFF. CDR3 coding DNA: TGTGCCTGGAGTCACGGGGTAATACATAACACTGAAGCTTTCTTT. The variable domain in full, with the rest retrieved from reference TRBV30 and TRBJ1-1, is SQTIHQWPATLVQPVGSPLSLECTVEGTSNPNLYWYRQAAGRGLQLLFYSVGIGQISSEVPQNLSASRPQDRQFILSSKKLLLSDSGFYLCAWSHGVIHNTEAFFGQGTRLTVV.

J is TRBJ2-7 and V is TRBV30; no firm D call. The CDR3 has 12 residues. The V gene's germline CDR1 is GTSNPN and CDR2 SVGIG (reference sequence). The ends were cut back, 4 bases at V and 4 bases at J, with 11 bases in the middle. The chain's CDR3 is CAWNLGPYEQYF. In DNA form, the CDR3 reads TGTGCCTGGAACCTAGGTCCTTACGAGCAGTACTTC.

This clone was seen a few times. V gene TRBV5-4 combines with J gene TRBJ2-5; tentative D call: TRBD2 (6 bases). V was pared by 6 bases and J by 2 bases, with 14 bases between. CDR3 length: 14 residues. Germline V gene data show CDR1 as SGHNT and CDR2 as YYREEE (reference sequence). The CDR3 sequence: CASTTGLAQETQYF. CDR3 in DNA: TGTGCCAGCACGACGGGTCTAGCGCAAGAGACCCAGTACTTC. Looking up the rest from reference TRBV5-4 and TRBJ2-5 gives the full variable domain: ETGVTQSPTHLIKTRGQQVTLRCSSQSGHNTVSWYQQALGQGPQFIFQYYREEENGRGNFPPRFSGLQFPNYSSELNVNALELDDSALYLCASTTGLAQETQYFGPGTRLLVL.

V and J are TRBV6-1 and TRBJ1-1, with no clear D. From germline, CDR1 is MNHNS and CDR2 SASEGT. The length of the CDR3 is 13 residues. V was pared by 3 bases and J by 4 bases, with 9 bases between. Here the CDR3 reads CASSEREGTEAFF. Here the CDR3 DNA reads TGTGCCAGCAGTGAGAGGGAGGGCACTGAAGCTTTCTTT.

The chain employs TRBV5-4 and TRBJ1-1, with D possibly TRBD1 on 6 matching bases. V gave up 2 bases and J gave up 7 bases, with 15 bases separating them. The CDR3 loop spans 14 amino acids. CDR1 and CDR2 (germline): SGHNT, YYREEE (reference sequence). CDR3 in amino acids: CASSFGGGRGEAFF. CDR3 sequence (DNA): TGTGCCAGCAGCTTCGGCGGGGGCAGGGGTGAAGCTTTCTTT.

This chain connects TRBV28 to TRBJ1-1, with D unclear. V gave up 8 bases and J gave up 1 base, with 17 bases separating them. The CDR3 runs 15 residues. Germline lookup yields CDR1 MDHEN and CDR2 SYDVKM. Here the CDR3 DNA reads TGTGCCAGCGGATTACCGGGAAATCGGAACACTGAAGCTTTCTTT. Its translation: CASGLPGNRNTEAFF.

The chain recombines TRBV4-1 with TRBJ2-5, with 9 bases fitting TRBD1. The CDR3 sequence is 18 residues long. Germline assignment: CDR1 MGHRA and CDR2 YSYEKL. Germline trimming cut 1 base from V and 4 bases from J; bases unmatched to any gene: 13. The CDR3 region is CASSQVFGTGGLVETQYF. CDR3 coding DNA: TGCGCCAGCAGCCAAGTCTTCGGAACAGGGGGCTTGGTAGAGACCCAGTACTTC.

The CDR3 is CASSGGAPNYGYTF. The CDR3 coding sequence is TGTGCCAGTAGCGGTGGGGCCCCAAACTATGGCTACACCTTC. The chain combines TRBV19 with TRBJ1-2; the D gene is possibly TRBD1 (5 bases). CDR3 length equals 14 residues. CDR1 is LNHDA, CDR2 SQIVND, per germline (reference sequence). V was pared by 6 bases and J by 2 bases, with 13 bases between.

V gene TRBV12-1 combines with J gene TRBJ2-7; the D segment call TRBD2 is taken from the table without a DNA check. TRBV12-1 is flagged as a pseudogene. The CDR3 is 18 residues long. The CDR3 region is CASSYEWTSGRITYEQYF. In nucleotides, the CDR3 is TGTGCCAGCAGCTACGAATGGACTAGCGGGAGAATCACCTACGAGCAGTACTTC.